The clone carrying this T cell receptor (beta chain) turned up a few times. Its antigen is not identified. 5'RACE template switching added a universal primer site and UMIs to TCR cDNA. TCRdb passed the 5' RACE reads through MiXCR, listing each CDR3 protein once. The data show hundreds of thousands of distinct CDR3 sequences, about an eighth seen once. This sample stems from a study of T cells after yellow fever vaccination. General study results and limits: After the booster, over 95% of CD4 and just over 85% of CD8 primary-response clones were re-detected.

Between the trimmed V and J ends, which lost 4 bases and 6 bases, there was a span of 8 bases. The CDR3 consists of 12 residues. Germline loops: CDR1 SGHVS, CDR2 FNYEAQ. The rearrangement joins TRBV7-6 to TRBJ2-3, with D uncertain. The sequence derives from a man aged 18 to 35 who received the YFV17D yellow fever vaccine. Sample: CD4+ T cells sorted from PBMCs, taken 15 days after the yellow fever booster vaccination. CDR3 DNA: TGTGCCAGCAGCTCGGGTTACGATACGCAGTATTTT. It encodes CASSSGYDTQYF.